These T cell receptor beta chains were read from a single sample in a study of T cell responses to AZD1222 COVID-19 vaccine. Only in-frame clones appear in the TCRdb table, and some are missing; sequencing was by immunoSEQ multiplex PCR. The repertoire includes 80,000 to 100,000 clones, approximately 91% of them detected once, and 5% sits in the top ten. Sample: peripheral blood, taken 28 days after the second AZD1222 dose. These receptors were collected from an adult who received the AZD1222 COVID-19 vaccine. Both conserved end residues are part of each CDR3. Each record gives: J gene, V gene, clone size, D gene, CDR3 protein, CDR3 DNA. The D gene is left open where the match is weak. Clone size is given for some rows only: seen once, a few or many times, or a class if the clone is expanded.

J gene: TRBJ1-5; V gene: TRBV7-9; clone size: once; D gene: TRBD1; CDR3 protein: CASSAETGMGQPQHF; CDR3 DNA: TGTGCCAGCAGCGCTGAGACAGGGATGGGGCAGCCCCAGCATTTT
J gene: TRBJ1-2; V gene: TRBV3-1/TRBV3-2; clone size: .; D gene: TRBD1; CDR3 protein: CASTRDSLANYGYTF; CDR3 DNA: TGTGCCAGCACCCGGGACAGTCTAGCTAACTATGGCTACACCTTC
J gene: TRBJ1-2; V gene: TRBV3-1/TRBV3-2; clone size: .; D gene: .; CDR3 protein: CASSQGVGYAGYTF; CDR3 DNA: TGTGCCAGCAGCCAAGGGGTAGGGTACGCTGGCTACACCTTC
J gene: TRBJ2-2; V gene: TRBV19; clone size: .; D gene: TRBD2; CDR3 protein: CASSLLSGGANTGELFF; CDR3 DNA: TGTGCCAGTAGTCTCCTAAGCGGGGGCGCGAACACCGGGGAGCTGTTTTTT
J gene: TRBJ1-6; V gene: TRBV6-6; clone size: .; D gene: .; CDR3 protein: CASSPGRDSYNSPLHF; CDR3 DNA: TGTGCCAGCAGTCCAGGGCGAGATTCCTATAATTCACCCCTCCACTTT
J gene: TRBJ1-1; V gene: TRBV4-1; clone size: once; D gene: TRBD1; CDR3 protein: CASSLISLQGGTEAFF; CDR3 DNA: TGCGCCAGCAGCCTGATTTCGCTGCAGGGGGGCACTGAAGCTTTCTTT
J gene: TRBJ1-2; V gene: TRBV19; clone size: .; D gene: .; CDR3 protein: CASSVDRYYGYTF; CDR3 DNA: TGTGCCAGTAGTGTGGACCGGTACTATGGCTACACCTTC
J gene: TRBJ1-1; V gene: TRBV12-5; clone size: few; D gene: TRBD1; CDR3 protein: CASGFGDRGTEAFF; CDR3 DNA: TGTGCTAGTGGTTTCGGCGACAGGGGGACTGAAGCTTTCTTT
J gene: TRBJ2-1; V gene: TRBV3-1/TRBV3-2; clone size: .; D gene: TRBD1; CDR3 protein: CASSPGDRGNEQFF; CDR3 DNA: TGTGCCAGCAGCCCGGGAGACAGGGGCAATGAGCAGTTCTTC
J gene: TRBJ1-2; V gene: TRBV6-5; clone size: .; D gene: .; CDR3 protein: CASSSDGYGYTF; CDR3 DNA: TGTGCCAGCAGCTCGGACGGTTATGGCTACACCTTC
J gene: TRBJ2-3; V gene: TRBV9; clone size: .; D gene: TRBD2; CDR3 protein: CASSVERGAQYF; CDR3 DNA: TGTGCCAGCAGCGTGGAGCGGGGAGCGCAGTATTTT
J gene: TRBJ1-3; V gene: TRBV5-6; clone size: .; D gene: .; CDR3 protein: CASSLDVNTIYF; CDR3 DNA: TGTGCCAGCAGCTTGGACGTAAACACCATATATTTT
J gene: TRBJ2-7; V gene: TRBV19; clone size: .; D gene: .; CDR3 protein: CASRDGGTYEQYF; CDR3 DNA: TGTGCCAGTAGGGACGGCGGGACGTACGAGCAGTACTTC
J gene: TRBJ1-3; V gene: TRBV6-5; clone size: .; D gene: .; CDR3 protein: CASISAGEGGNTIYF; CDR3 DNA: TGTGCCAGCATATCCGCCGGGGAGGGTGGAAACACCATATATTTT
J gene: TRBJ2-1; V gene: TRBV29-1; clone size: .; D gene: .; CDR3 protein: CSVVFAYNEQFF; CDR3 DNA: TGCAGCGTTGTATTTGCGTACAATGAGCAGTTCTTC
J gene: TRBJ1-6; V gene: TRBV10-1; clone size: once; D gene: .; CDR3 protein: CASGTSGSPLHF; CDR3 DNA: TGCGCCAGCGGGACTTCGGGATCACCCCTCCACTTT
J gene: TRBJ1-2; V gene: TRBV3-1/TRBV3-2; clone size: .; D gene: TRBD1; CDR3 protein: CASSQLEGQGIYGYTF; CDR3 DNA: TGTGCCAGCAGCCAGCTAGAGGGACAGGGAATCTATGGCTACACCTTC
J gene: TRBJ1-1; V gene: TRBV3-1/TRBV3-2; clone size: .; D gene: TRBD1; CDR3 protein: CASSRQGFTEAFF; CDR3 DNA: TGTGCCAGCAGCCGACAGGGTTTCACTGAAGCTTTCTTT
J gene: TRBJ2-5; V gene: TRBV7-6; clone size: .; D gene: TRBD1; CDR3 protein: CASSLAGGQGAQETQYF; CDR3 DNA: TGTGCCAGCAGCTTAGCGGGGGGACAGGGGGCACAAGAGACCCAGTACTTC
J gene: TRBJ2-3; V gene: TRBV18; clone size: .; D gene: .; CDR3 protein: CASSPTEGAPADTQYF; CDR3 DNA: TGTGCCAGCTCCCCCACCGAAGGGGCCCCCGCAGATACGCAGTATTTT
J gene: TRBJ2-7; V gene: TRBV29-1; clone size: .; D gene: TRBD2; CDR3 protein: CSVGGGYEQYF; CDR3 DNA: TGCAGCGTTGGGGGGGGCTACGAGCAGTACTTC
J gene: TRBJ1-2; V gene: TRBV6-5; clone size: .; D gene: .; CDR3 protein: CASRSRVGGYTF; CDR3 DNA: TGTGCCAGCAGATCCCGTGTCGGAGGCTACACCTTC
J gene: TRBJ1-2; V gene: TRBV20-1; clone size: .; D gene: .; CDR3 protein: CSASQDNYGYTF; CDR3 DNA: TGCAGTGCCAGTCAAGACAACTATGGCTACACCTTC
J gene: TRBJ1-5; V gene: TRBV10-3; clone size: .; D gene: .; CDR3 protein: CAIAERNQPQHF; CDR3 DNA: TGTGCCATCGCGGAGAGAAATCAGCCCCAGCATTTT
J gene: TRBJ2-1; V gene: TRBV19; clone size: .; D gene: TRBD2; CDR3 protein: CASRSQGVILAGDYNEQFF; CDR3 DNA: TGTGCCAGTAGGTCCCAGGGCGTAATACTAGCGGGGGACTACAATGAGCAGTTCTTC
J gene: TRBJ2-1; V gene: TRBV10-1; clone size: .; D gene: TRBD2; CDR3 protein: CASASGGYNEQFF; CDR3 DNA: TGCGCCAGCGCTAGCGGGGGGTACAATGAGCAGTTCTTC
J gene: TRBJ1-6; V gene: TRBV5-1; clone size: .; D gene: .; CDR3 protein: CASSAGTASSYNSPLHF; CDR3 DNA: TGCGCCAGCAGCGCCGGGACGGCGAGCTCCTATAATTCACCCCTCCACTTT
J gene: TRBJ1-1; V gene: TRBV6-2/TRBV6-3; clone size: .; D gene: .; CDR3 protein: CASSLTWGGNTEAFF; CDR3 DNA: TGTGCCAGCAGTTTAACCTGGGGAGGGAACACTGAAGCTTTCTTT
J gene: TRBJ1-4; V gene: TRBV7-8; clone size: .; D gene: .; CDR3 protein: CASSLDRATNEKLFF; CDR3 DNA: TGTGCCAGCAGCTTAGACAGAGCAACTAATGAAAAACTGTTTTTT
J gene: TRBJ2-5; V gene: TRBV4-1; clone size: .; D gene: TRBD1; CDR3 protein: CASSPGIGTAQETQYF; CDR3 DNA: TGCGCCAGCAGCCCAGGGATCGGGACAGCGCAAGAGACCCAGTACTTC
J gene: TRBJ2-5; V gene: TRBV3-1/TRBV3-2; clone size: .; D gene: TRBD2; CDR3 protein: CASSAGGRGDLQETQYF; CDR3 DNA: TGTGCCAGCAGCGCGGGGGGAAGGGGGGACCTCCAAGAGACCCAGTACTTC
J gene: TRBJ1-1; V gene: TRBV9; clone size: once; D gene: .; CDR3 protein: CASSVIQGNTEAFF; CDR3 DNA: TGTGCCAGCAGCGTAATACAGGGGAACACTGAAGCTTTCTTT
J gene: TRBJ1-4; V gene: TRBV3-1/TRBV3-2; clone size: .; D gene: .; CDR3 protein: CASSQEVVGQSNEKLFF; CDR3 DNA: TGTGCCAGCAGCCAAGAAGTTGTTGGACAGTCTAATGAAAAACTGTTTTTT
J gene: TRBJ2-2; V gene: TRBV19; clone size: few; D gene: TRBD2; CDR3 protein: CASSPQGTSGGAGGELFF; CDR3 DNA: TGTGCCAGTAGTCCCCAAGGGACTAGCGGGGGGGCCGGCGGGGAGCTGTTTTTT
J gene: TRBJ1-5; V gene: TRBV2; clone size: .; D gene: .; CDR3 protein: CASSDPGIYSNQPQHF; CDR3 DNA: TGTGCCAGCAGTGATCCAGGAATCTATAGCAATCAGCCCCAGCATTTT
J gene: TRBJ2-7; V gene: TRBV5-4; clone size: .; D gene: TRBD1; CDR3 protein: CASSSTTGEGEQYF; CDR3 DNA: TGTGCCAGCAGCTCGACAACAGGGGAAGGCGAGCAGTACTTC
J gene: TRBJ1-2; V gene: TRBV6-5; clone size: .; D gene: .; CDR3 protein: CASSLGPGRRNGYTF; CDR3 DNA: TGTGCCAGCAGCCTGGGACCCGGGAGGCGAAATGGCTACACCTTC
J gene: TRBJ1-1; V gene: TRBV18; clone size: once; D gene: .; CDR3 protein: CASSREGTEAFF; CDR3 DNA: TGTGCCAGCTCACGGGAGGGTACTGAAGCTTTCTTT
J gene: TRBJ2-3; V gene: TRBV5-1; clone size: .; D gene: .; CDR3 protein: CASSFRQEADTQYF; CDR3 DNA: TGCGCCAGCAGCTTTAGACAGGAAGCAGATACGCAGTATTTT
J gene: TRBJ1-4; V gene: TRBV21-1; clone size: .; D gene: .; CDR3 protein: CANLDRVGEKLFF; CDR3 DNA: TGTGCCAACTTGGACAGGGTGGGTGAAAAACTGTTTTTT
J gene: TRBJ2-7; V gene: TRBV7-8; clone size: .; D gene: TRBD1; CDR3 protein: CASKQGAGNEQYF; CDR3 DNA: TGTGCCAGTAAACAGGGGGCAGGGAACGAGCAGTACTTC
J gene: TRBJ1-1; V gene: TRBV2; clone size: .; D gene: .; CDR3 protein: CASISTGTWYTEAFF; CDR3 DNA: TGTGCCAGCATTTCGACAGGAACTTGGTACACTGAAGCTTTCTTT
J gene: TRBJ2-2; V gene: TRBV2; clone size: .; D gene: .; CDR3 protein: CASSGNQGGAGELFF; CDR3 DNA: TGTGCCAGCAGTGGTAACCAGGGAGGAGCCGGGGAGCTGTTTTTT
J gene: TRBJ2-3; V gene: TRBV5-1; clone size: .; D gene: TRBD2; CDR3 protein: CASREGGGANTDTQYF; CDR3 DNA: TGCGCCAGCAGGGAAGGCGGGGGGGCGAACACAGATACGCAGTATTTT
J gene: TRBJ1-6; V gene: TRBV30; clone size: .; D gene: .; CDR3 protein: CAWSVRSSRPPLHF; CDR3 DNA: TGTGCCTGGAGTGTACGGTCGTCCAGGCCACCCCTCCACTTT
J gene: TRBJ1-2; V gene: TRBV10-3; clone size: .; D gene: TRBD1; CDR3 protein: CAIGDRDSGSYGYTF; CDR3 DNA: TGTGCCATCGGGGACAGGGATTCAGGGAGCTATGGCTACACCTTC
J gene: TRBJ2-2; V gene: TRBV5-1; clone size: .; D gene: .; CDR3 protein: CASRLGTGTTGELFF; CDR3 DNA: TGCGCCAGCAGATTGGGAACAGGGACCACCGGGGAGCTGTTTTTT
J gene: TRBJ1-5; V gene: TRBV4-1; clone size: .; D gene: .; CDR3 protein: CASSQDGQAHQPQHF; CDR3 DNA: TGCGCCAGCAGCCAAGATGGGCAAGCACACCAGCCCCAGCATTTT
J gene: TRBJ1-2; V gene: TRBV2; clone size: .; D gene: .; CDR3 protein: CASSGATRGYGYTF; CDR3 DNA: TGTGCCAGCAGTGGGGCAACCCGGGGGTATGGCTACACCTTC
J gene: TRBJ1-1; V gene: TRBV5-6; clone size: .; D gene: .; CDR3 protein: CASSTNTEAFF; CDR3 DNA: TGTGCCAGCAGCACCAACACTGAAGCTTTCTTT
J gene: TRBJ1-1; V gene: TRBV5-1; clone size: .; D gene: .; CDR3 protein: CASSLGGDTEAFF; CDR3 DNA: TGCGCCAGCAGCTTGGGCGGAGACACTGAAGCTTTCTTT
J gene: TRBJ1-1; V gene: TRBV3-1/TRBV3-2; clone size: .; D gene: .; CDR3 protein: CASGGTEATEAFF; CDR3 DNA: TGTGCCAGCGGCGGGACGGAGGCCACTGAAGCTTTCTTT
J gene: TRBJ1-5; V gene: TRBV7-9; clone size: .; D gene: .; CDR3 protein: CASSLASGPVTQHF; CDR3 DNA: TGTGCCAGCAGCTTAGCTTCGGGACCCGTGACCCAGCATTTT
J gene: TRBJ2-3; V gene: TRBV15; clone size: .; D gene: TRBD1; CDR3 protein: CATSRDTGVGSDTQYF; CDR3 DNA: TGTGCCACCAGCAGAGATACAGGGGTTGGATCAGATACGCAGTATTTT
J gene: TRBJ2-1; V gene: TRBV5-1; clone size: .; D gene: TRBD2; CDR3 protein: CASSLSLAGNNEQFF; CDR3 DNA: TGCGCCAGCAGCTTGAGTCTAGCGGGGAACAATGAGCAGTTCTTC
J gene: TRBJ1-5; V gene: TRBV19; clone size: .; D gene: .; CDR3 protein: CASSRGSVFSAQHF; CDR3 DNA: TGTGCCAGTAGTCGGGGCAGCGTATTTTCGGCCCAGCATTTT
J gene: TRBJ1-6; V gene: TRBV7-9; clone size: .; D gene: .; CDR3 protein: CASSLGPSPLHF; CDR3 DNA: TGTGCCAGCAGCTTAGGTCCTTCACCCCTCCACTTT
J gene: TRBJ2-7; V gene: TRBV5-4; clone size: .; D gene: .; CDR3 protein: CASSGGSGGRTYEQYF; CDR3 DNA: TGTGCCAGCAGCGGGGGCAGTGGGGGACGGACCTACGAGCAGTACTTC
J gene: TRBJ1-5; V gene: TRBV18; clone size: .; D gene: .; CDR3 protein: CASSPGVGQPQHF; CDR3 DNA: TGTGCCAGCTCACCGGGCGTGGGTCAGCCCCAGCATTTT